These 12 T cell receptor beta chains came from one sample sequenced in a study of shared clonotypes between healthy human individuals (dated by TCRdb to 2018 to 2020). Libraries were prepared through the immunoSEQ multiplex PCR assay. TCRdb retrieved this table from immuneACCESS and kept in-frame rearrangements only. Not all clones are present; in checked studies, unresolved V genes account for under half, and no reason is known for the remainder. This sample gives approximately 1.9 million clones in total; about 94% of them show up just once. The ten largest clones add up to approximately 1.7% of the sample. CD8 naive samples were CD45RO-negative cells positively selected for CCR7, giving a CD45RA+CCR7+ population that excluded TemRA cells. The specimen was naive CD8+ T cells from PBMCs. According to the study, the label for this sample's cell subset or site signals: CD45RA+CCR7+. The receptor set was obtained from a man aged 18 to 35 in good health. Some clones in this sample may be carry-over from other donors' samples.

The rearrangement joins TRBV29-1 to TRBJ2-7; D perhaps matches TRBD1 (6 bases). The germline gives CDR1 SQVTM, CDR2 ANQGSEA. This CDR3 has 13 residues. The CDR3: CSAVWTVTYEQYF. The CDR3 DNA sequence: TGCAGTGCGGTATGGACAGTTACCTACGAGCAGTACTTC.

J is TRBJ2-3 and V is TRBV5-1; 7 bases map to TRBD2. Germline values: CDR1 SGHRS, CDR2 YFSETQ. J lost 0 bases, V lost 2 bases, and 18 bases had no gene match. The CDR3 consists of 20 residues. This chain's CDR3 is CASSFSSRREPGYSTDTQYF. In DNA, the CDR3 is TGCGCCAGCAGCTTTTCGTCCCGGCGGGAGCCGGGTTATAGCACAGATACGCAGTATTTT.

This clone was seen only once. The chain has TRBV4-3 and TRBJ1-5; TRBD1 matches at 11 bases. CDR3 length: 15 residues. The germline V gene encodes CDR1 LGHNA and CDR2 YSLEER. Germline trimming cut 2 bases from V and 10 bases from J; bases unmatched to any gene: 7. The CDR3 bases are TGCGCCAGCAGCCAATTTCGGGACAGGGGGGCCCCCCAGCATTTT. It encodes CASSQFRDRGAPQHF.

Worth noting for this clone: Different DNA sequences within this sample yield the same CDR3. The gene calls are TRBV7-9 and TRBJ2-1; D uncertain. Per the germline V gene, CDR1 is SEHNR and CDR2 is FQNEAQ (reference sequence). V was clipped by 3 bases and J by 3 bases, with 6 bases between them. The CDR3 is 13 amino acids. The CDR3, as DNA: TGTGCCAGCAGCTTGGGCCTCTACAATGAGCAGTTCTTC. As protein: CASSLGLYNEQFF.

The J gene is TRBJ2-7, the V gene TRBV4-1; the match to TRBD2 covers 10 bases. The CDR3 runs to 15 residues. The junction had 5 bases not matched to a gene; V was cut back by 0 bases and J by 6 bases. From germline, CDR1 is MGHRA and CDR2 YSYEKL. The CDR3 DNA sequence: TGCGCCAGCAGCCAAGAGCGGCTAGCGGGAGTCGAGCAGTACTTC. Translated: CASSQERLAGVEQYF.

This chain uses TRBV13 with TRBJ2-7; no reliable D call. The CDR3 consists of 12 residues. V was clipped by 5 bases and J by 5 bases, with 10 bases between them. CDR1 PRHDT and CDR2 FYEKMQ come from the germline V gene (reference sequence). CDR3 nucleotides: TGTGCCAGCAGCGCAAAGGGCAACGAGCAGTACTTC. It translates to CASSAKGNEQYF.

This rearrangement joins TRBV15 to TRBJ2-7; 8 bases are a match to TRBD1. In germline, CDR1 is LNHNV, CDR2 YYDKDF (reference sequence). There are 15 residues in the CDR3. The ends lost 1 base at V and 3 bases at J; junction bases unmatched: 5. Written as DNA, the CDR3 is TGTGCCACCAGCAGAGGACAGGGGCCTTACTACGAGCAGTACTTC. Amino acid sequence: CATSRGQGPYYEQYF.

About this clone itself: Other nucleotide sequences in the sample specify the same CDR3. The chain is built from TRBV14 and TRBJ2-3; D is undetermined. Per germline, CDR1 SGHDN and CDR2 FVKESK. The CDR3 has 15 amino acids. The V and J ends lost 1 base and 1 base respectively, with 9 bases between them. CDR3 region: CASSQGQTRTDTQYF. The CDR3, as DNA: TGTGCCAGCAGCCAAGGGCAGACTCGCACAGATACGCAGTATTTT. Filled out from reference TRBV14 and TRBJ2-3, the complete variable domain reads EAGVTQFPSHSVIEKGQTVTLRCDPISGHDNLYWYRRVMGKEIKFLLHFVKESKQDESGMPNNRFLAERTGGTYSTLKVQPAELEDSGVYFCASSQGQTRTDTQYFGPGTRLTVL.

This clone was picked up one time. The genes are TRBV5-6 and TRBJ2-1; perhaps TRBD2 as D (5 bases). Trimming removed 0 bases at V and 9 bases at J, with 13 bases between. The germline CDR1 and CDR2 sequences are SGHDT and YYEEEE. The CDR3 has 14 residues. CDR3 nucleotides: TGTGCCAGCAGCTTGGCCGTGGCTAGCAGTGAGCAGTTCTTC. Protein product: CASSLAVASSEQFF.

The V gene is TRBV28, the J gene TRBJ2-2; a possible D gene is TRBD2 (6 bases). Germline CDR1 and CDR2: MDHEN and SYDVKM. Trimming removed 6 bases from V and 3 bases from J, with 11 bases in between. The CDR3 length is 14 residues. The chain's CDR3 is CASRGRRDTGELFF. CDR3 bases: TGTGCCAGCAGAGGTAGGAGGGACACCGGGGAGCTGTTTTTT. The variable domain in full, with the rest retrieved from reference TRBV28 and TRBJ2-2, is DVKVTQSSRYLVKRTGEKVFLECVQDMDHENMFWYRQDPGLGLRLIYFSYDVKMKEKGDIPEGYSVSREKKERFSLILESASTNQTSMYLCASRGRRDTGELFFGEGSRLTVL.

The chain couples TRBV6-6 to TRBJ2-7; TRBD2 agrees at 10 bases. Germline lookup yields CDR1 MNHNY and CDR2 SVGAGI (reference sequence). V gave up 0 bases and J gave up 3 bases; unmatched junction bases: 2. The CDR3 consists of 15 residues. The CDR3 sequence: CASSYSQREGYEQYF. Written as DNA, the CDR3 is TGTGCCAGCAGTTACTCTCAGCGGGAGGGCTACGAGCAGTACTTC.

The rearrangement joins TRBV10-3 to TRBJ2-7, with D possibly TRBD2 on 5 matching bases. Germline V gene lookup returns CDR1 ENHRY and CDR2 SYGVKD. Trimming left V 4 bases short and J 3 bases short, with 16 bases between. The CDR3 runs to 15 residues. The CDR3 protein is CAISVSIAHYYEQYF. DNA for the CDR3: TGTGCCATCAGTGTGAGCATAGCGCACTACTACGAGCAGTACTTC.